The 28 T cell receptor beta chains in this list originate from one sample, sequenced in a study of shared clonotypes between healthy human individuals. Produced via immunoSEQ multiplex PCR; TCRdb's table is partial and in-frame only. Of about a million clones listed, approximately 75% are singletons. Input material: memory CD4+ T cells from PBMCs. As to subset: CD45RA-negative fraction. Receptors were obtained from a man aged 18 to 30 in good health. Some clones in this sample may be carry-over from other donors' samples.

The gene calls are TRBV7-3 and TRBJ2-3; D is unclear. Germline CDR1 SGHTA, CDR2 FQGTGA. The CDR3 totals 13 residues. V dropped 5 bases and J dropped 1 base, with 7 bases sitting between them. The DNA for the CDR3 is TGTGCCAGCAGCACCTGGGGCACAGATACGCAGTATTTT. Translating it yields CASSTWGTDTQYF.

The chain is built from TRBV7-6 and TRBJ2-7, with D unresolved. Trimming removed 5 bases at V and 0 bases at J, with 17 bases between. The germline V gene encodes CDR1 SGHVS and CDR2 FNYEAQ. This CDR3 spans 16 amino acids. The CDR3 sequence: CASSPRSTVSSYEQYF. The CDR3 DNA reads TGTGCCAGCAGCCCTCGTAGCACGGTATCCTCCTACGAGCAGTACTTC.

The V call is TRBV28, the J call TRBJ2-7; D gene unclear. The V gene lost 7 bases and the J gene lost 0 bases, with 10 bases spanning the gap. Germline lookup yields CDR1 MDHEN and CDR2 SYDVKM. The length of the CDR3 is 13 residues. The CDR3 protein is CASIKQSSYEQYF. The CDR3 region has the DNA TGTGCCAGCATCAAACAGAGCTCCTACGAGCAGTACTTC.

Of note for this clone: Relative to the germline gene, one junction end is altered; a read error may explain this. The chain carries TRBV7-2 and TRBJ1-5; TRBD1 might be the D (6 bases). CDR3 length equals 13 residues. Germline V gives CDR1 SGHTA, CDR2 FQGNSA. CDR3 in DNA: TGTGCCAACAGCCCCGACAGGATCCAGCCCCAGCATTTT. Protein: CANSPDRIQPQHF.

The genes are TRBV7-2 and TRBJ1-3; possibly TRBD1 for D (5 bases). This CDR3 contains 14 residues. CDR1 and CDR2 (germline): SGHTA, FQGNSA. V was pared by 3 bases and J by 1 base, with 7 bases between. The CDR3 sequence is CASSFGGSGNTIYF. CDR3 nucleotides: TGTGCCAGCAGCTTCGGGGGATCTGGAAACACCATATATTTT. Complete variable domain (other parts from reference TRBV7-2 and TRBJ1-3): GAGVSQSPSNKVTEKGKDVELRCDPISGHTALYWYRQSLGQGLEFLIYFQGNSAPDKSGLPSDRFSAERTGGSVSTLTIQRTQQEDSAVYLCASSFGGSGNTIYFGEGSWLTVV.

The chain is built from TRBV27 and TRBJ1-5; the D gene is possibly TRBD1 (5 bases). Germline V gives CDR1 MNHEY, CDR2 SMNVEV (reference sequence). Trimming shortened V by 8 bases and J by 2 bases, and 16 bases separated the two germline ends. CDR3 length equals 15 residues. CDR3 protein: CASHSGTPGNQPQHF. The CDR3 DNA reads TGTGCCAGCCACTCCGGGACGCCAGGCAATCAGCCCCAGCATTTT.

The rearrangement links TRBV25-1 to TRBJ2-7, with D maybe TRBD1 (5 bases). This CDR3 spans 15 amino acids. The germline V gene has CDR1 MGHDK and CDR2 SYGVNS. V dropped 0 bases and J dropped 2 bases, with 11 bases sitting between them. The CDR3 loop is CASSEYGAATYEQYF. The CDR3 DNA reads TGTGCCAGCAGTGAATATGGGGCGGCTACCTACGAGCAGTACTTC.

About this clone itself: Other nucleotide sequences from this sample produce the same CDR3. The V and J genes are TRBV28 and TRBJ1-2; TRBD1 aligns across 7 bases. The CDR3 has 14 residues. The V and J ends lost 5 bases and 2 bases, in that order; junction bases with no gene match: 5. Germline loops: CDR1 MDHEN, CDR2 SYDVKM. CDR3 amino acids: CASSLPGGNYGYTF. The CDR3 nucleotides are TGTGCCAGCAGTCTCCCAGGGGGAAACTATGGCTACACCTTC.

The V call is TRBV28, the J call TRBJ1-2; no clear D. Trimming took 4 bases from V and 2 from J, leaving 11 bases between them. CDR3 length: 14 amino acids. The V gene's germline CDR1 is MDHEN and CDR2 SYDVKM. The CDR3 protein is CASSSFAGNYGYTF. CDR3 coding DNA: TGTGCCAGCAGTTCTTTTGCGGGAAACTATGGCTACACCTTC.

Worth noting for this clone: Likely a read error: the CDR3 ends without its conserved phenylalanine or tryptophan. No DNA is shown, since the ends of the CDR3 on it are uncertain; the CDR3 is the one TCRdb lists. V and J are TRBV28 and TRBJ1-4. The CDR3 comprises 13 residues, both ends counted. The germline gives CDR1 MDHEN, CDR2 SYDVKM. CDR3 sequence: CASSLTGTREVWS.

The chain recombines TRBV4-1 with TRBJ2-7; TRBD1 aligns across 8 bases. Trimming at V came to 4 bases and at J to 2 bases, leaving 4 bases not matched to a gene. This CDR3 region has 14 residues. Germline CDR1 MGHRA, CDR2 YSYEKL. CDR3: CASSLQGAAYEQYF. The CDR3 DNA follows: TGCGCCAGCAGCCTTCAGGGGGCGGCCTACGAGCAGTACTTC.

The genes are TRBV2 and TRBJ2-3; no clear D gene. CDR3 length equals 12 residues. The V gene's germline CDR1 is SNHLY and CDR2 FYNNEI. V lost 3 bases, J lost 8 bases, and 9 bases lay in between. CDR3 bases: TGTGCCAGCAGTGATCGTGGGTTTACGCAGTATTTT. This translates into CASSDRGFTQYF.

The chain carries TRBV30 and TRBJ2-7; maybe TRBD2 (6 bases). CDR1 is GTSNPN and CDR2 is SVGIG in the germline V gene (reference sequence). The CDR3 runs to 13 residues. Trimming removed 4 bases at V and 4 bases at J, with 14 bases between. The CDR3 sequence: CAWTRDNGYEQYF. In DNA form, the CDR3 reads TGTGCCTGGACGCGGGATAATGGTTACGAGCAGTACTTC.

V and J are TRBV28 and TRBJ2-5, with D unclear. The CDR3 length is 14 residues. Deletions cut 2 bases from V and 1 base from J, with 8 bases between. Germline loops: CDR1 MDHEN, CDR2 SYDVKM. The CDR3: CASSLLRFQETQYF. The DNA for the CDR3 is TGTGCCAGCAGTTTACTGAGGTTCCAAGAGACCCAGTACTTC.

The chain uses TRBV5-1 and TRBJ2-5; D possibly corresponds to TRBD1 (6 bases). The CDR3 contains 14 residues. V lost 0 bases to trimming and J lost 5 bases, with 11 bases between them. Germline CDR1 and CDR2: SGHRS and YFSETQ. CDR3 sequence reads: CASSLGQVGETQYF. The CDR3 DNA reads as TGCGCCAGCAGCTTGGGACAGGTCGGGGAGACCCAGTACTTC. The full variable domain, its missing parts supplied by reference TRBV5-1 and TRBJ2-5, is KAGVTQTPRYLIKTRGQQVTLSCSPISGHRSVSWYQQTPGQGLQFLFEYFSETQRNKGNFPGRFSGRQFSNSRSEMNVSTLELGDSALYLCASSLGQVGETQYFGPGTRLLVL.

The chain links TRBV6-6 to TRBJ2-7; D might be TRBD2 (5 bases). The CDR3 covers 14 residues. V gave up 6 bases and J gave up 1 base, with 13 bases separating them. Per germline, CDR1 MNHNY and CDR2 SVGAGI (reference sequence). The CDR3 DNA sequence: TGTGCCAGCAGCTCTCCGGACTCGTCCTACGAGCAGTACTTC. Protein: CASSSPDSSYEQYF.

This clone occurred a few times. This same CDR3 is encoded by further DNA sequences in the sample. The chain combines TRBV28 with TRBJ1-2, with D possibly matching TRBD1 (5 bases). This CDR3 region has 16 residues. Trimming cost V 2 bases and J 0 bases, with 13 bases left between them. Germline values: CDR1 MDHEN, CDR2 SYDVKM. The CDR3 DNA is TGTGCCAGCAGTTTAGGAGGAACAGGAACTAACTATGGCTACACCTTC. The encoded protein is CASSLGGTGTNYGYTF.

The chain employs TRBV18 and TRBJ1-1, with D uncertain. This CDR3 has 13 amino acids. CDR1 KGHSH and CDR2 LQKENI come from the germline V gene. The V and J ends lost 2 bases and 1 base respectively, with 5 bases between them. CDR3 sequence (DNA): TGTGCCAGCTCACCAAGTAAGAACACTGAAGCTTTCTTT. Encoded protein: CASSPSKNTEAFF. Based on the CDR3 plus reference TRBV18 and TRBJ1-1, the full variable domain is NAGVMQNPRHLVRRRGQEARLRCSPMKGHSHVYWYRQLPEEGLKFMVYLQKENIIDESGMPKERFSAEFPKEGPSILRIQQVVRGDSAAYFCASSPSKNTEAFFGQGTRLTVV.

The chain joins TRBV18 to TRBJ2-7; TRBD1 matches at 7 bases. This CDR3 has 15 amino acids. V lost 1 base, J lost 2 bases, and 5 bases stayed unmatched. Germline-derived CDR1 and CDR2 are KGHSH and LQKENI. In DNA form, the CDR3 reads TGTGCCAGCTCACCACAGGGGGCTGGAGCCTACGAGCAGTACTTC. It translates to CASSPQGAGAYEQYF. The entire variable domain, with the rest obtained from reference TRBV18 and TRBJ2-7, is as follows: NAGVMQNPRHLVRRRGQEARLRCSPMKGHSHVYWYRQLPEEGLKFMVYLQKENIIDESGMPKERFSAEFPKEGPSILRIQQVVRGDSAAYFCASSPQGAGAYEQYFGPGTRLTVT.

The table lists this clone with a few counts. The chain carries TRBV2 and TRBJ2-6; D is unclear. This CDR3 spans 13 amino acids. The germline CDR1 and CDR2 sequences are SNHLY and FYNNEI. Trimming left V 0 bases short and J 12 bases short, with 9 bases between. CDR3 in amino acids: CASSEALQRVLTF. The CDR3 nucleotides read TGTGCCAGCAGTGAAGCGCTTCAGCGCGTCCTGACTTTC.

V gene TRBV2 combines with J gene TRBJ1-2, with D possibly being TRBD1 (6 bases). The V end was cut by 8 bases, the J end by 5 bases, with 18 bases between. This CDR3 spans 14 amino acids. The germline CDR1 and CDR2 sequences are SNHLY and FYNNEI. CDR3 sequence reads: CASHPGVEVYGYTF. Written as DNA, the CDR3 is TGTGCCAGCCACCCAGGGGTTGAGGTTTATGGCTACACCTTC.

The chain couples TRBV28 to TRBJ2-2; TRBD2 is a possible D gene (6 bases). V lost 4 bases, J lost 5 bases, and 14 bases lay in between. Germline values: CDR1 MDHEN, CDR2 SYDVKM. This CDR3 spans 15 amino acids. CDR3 DNA: TGTGCCAGCAGTTCCGGGGGTGCGGTGACCGGGGAGCTGTTTTTT. Encoded protein: CASSSGGAVTGELFF. The full variable domain, completed using reference TRBV28 and TRBJ2-2, is DVKVTQSSRYLVKRTGEKVFLECVQDMDHENMFWYRQDPGLGLRLIYFSYDVKMKEKGDIPEGYSVSREKKERFSLILESASTNQTSMYLCASSSGGAVTGELFFGEGSRLTVL.

The gene calls are TRBV20-1 and TRBJ1-5; D ambiguous. CDR1 is DFQATT and CDR2 is SNEGSKA in the germline V gene (reference sequence). The CDR3 spans 10 residues. V was shortened by 6 bases and J by 6 bases, with 6 bases between the two germline ends. In DNA form, the CDR3 reads TGCAGTGCCGAGGGTCAGCCCCAGCATTTT. The encoded protein is CSAEGQPQHF.

The chain carries TRBV11-2 and TRBJ2-7; tentative D call: TRBD2 (7 bases). The germline V and J ends were trimmed by 4 bases and 3 bases, with 13 bases remaining between them. CDR3 size: 14 residues. CDR1 SGHAT and CDR2 FQNNGV come from the germline V gene. CDR3 loop: CASSWAGANYEQYF. In nucleotides, the CDR3 is TGTGCCAGCAGCTGGGCGGGGGCGAACTACGAGCAGTACTTC.

To note about this clone: Other DNA sequences within the sample encode an identical CDR3. The chain is built from TRBV2 and TRBJ2-3, with D unresolved. Germline V gene data show CDR1 as SNHLY and CDR2 as FYNNEI. This CDR3 contains 13 residues. The V end was cut by 6 bases, the J end by 0 bases, with 7 bases between. Here the CDR3 reads CASSPESTDTQYF. The CDR3, as DNA: TGTGCCAGCAGCCCCGAGAGCACAGATACGCAGTATTTT.

About this clone itself: The identical CDR3 is also encoded by other nucleotide sequences in the sample. This chain uses TRBV6-6 with TRBJ2-7; D remains ambiguous. The CDR3 runs 14 residues. V was shortened by 6 bases and J by 6 bases, with 18 bases between the two germline ends. Germline V gene data show CDR1 as MNHNY and CDR2 as SVGAGI (reference sequence). CDR3 in amino acids: CASSFWTQTGEQYF. The CDR3 DNA reads as TGTGCCAGCAGCTTTTGGACCCAGACGGGCGAGCAGTACTTC.

On this clone itself: This sample also contains other DNA sequences that code for the same CDR3. The J gene is TRBJ1-1, the V gene TRBV5-1; 7 nucleotides agree with TRBD1. The CDR3 length is 13 residues. V gave up 4 bases and J gave up 6 bases; unmatched junction bases: 6. Germline CDR1 is SGHRS and CDR2 is YFSETQ. Written as DNA, the CDR3 is TGCGCCAGCAGCCTCGCCCAGGGGGCTGAAGCTTTCTTT. Translation gives CASSLAQGAEAFF.

Comment on this clone: Given a far larger clone just one base away, this is likely a sequencing read error. The chain links TRBV25-1 to TRBJ1-6; D is ambiguous. The V gene's germline CDR1 is MGHDK and CDR2 SYGVNS. Trimming shortened V by 1 base and J by 5 bases, and 3 bases separated the two germline ends. The CDR3 is 13 amino acids. The CDR3 region is CASSESDNSPLHF. The CDR3 DNA is TGTGCCAGCAGTGAATCTGATAATTCACCCCTCCACTTT.